This TCR beta chain was sequenced in a study of CD8 T cells in ankylosing spondylitis. Per germline, CDR1 SGHVS and CDR2 FQNEAQ. Trimming removed 4 bases from V and 4 bases from J, with 7 bases in between. The CDR3 is 12 amino acids. Quantitative 5'-RACE was performed with molecular barcodes, and it yielded the TCR beta libraries. Using its own MiXCR run on the 5' RACE reads, TCRdb lists one record per CDR3 protein. The table shows 250,000 to 300,000 distinct CDR3 sequences, with 20% occurring only once. This clonotype was seen many times. The target antigen is unknown. Study results and caveats: Relatively scarce in peripheral blood, disease-linked clones were CD8+. Reportedly, significant enrichment of disease-linked clones occurred in matched ankylosing spondylitis synovial fluid. Ankylosing spondylitis blood appeared to carry a characteristic TCR beta motif of seven to nine highly homologous variants.

The sample consisted of blood, either unsorted or a sorted T cell fraction (not recorded which). The chain combines TRBV7-8 with TRBJ1-2; D uncertain. The sequence was obtained from a male donor with ankylosing spondylitis or in good health (not recorded which). For the CDR3, the DNA is TGTGCCAGCAGCTCCACTAGCTATGGCTACACCTTC. It specifies CASSSTSYGYTF.